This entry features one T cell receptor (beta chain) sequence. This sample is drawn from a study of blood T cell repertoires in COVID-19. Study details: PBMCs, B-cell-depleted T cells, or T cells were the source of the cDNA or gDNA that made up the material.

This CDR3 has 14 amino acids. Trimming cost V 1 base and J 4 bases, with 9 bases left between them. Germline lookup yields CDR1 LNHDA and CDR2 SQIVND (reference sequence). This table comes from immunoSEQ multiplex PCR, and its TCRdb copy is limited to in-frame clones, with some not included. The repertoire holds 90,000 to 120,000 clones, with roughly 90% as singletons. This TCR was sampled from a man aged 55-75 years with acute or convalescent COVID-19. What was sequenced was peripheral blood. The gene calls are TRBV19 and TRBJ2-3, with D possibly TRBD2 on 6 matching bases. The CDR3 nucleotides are TGTGCCAGTAGTATAGGACTAGGAGCAGATACGCAGTATTTT. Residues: CASSIGLGADTQYF.